This record concerns one TCR beta chain sequence. Its antigen is undetermined. At the DNA level, this CDR3 is encoded by other sequences in the same sample as well. This entry belongs to a study of OX40 agonist ivuxolimab in advanced cancers. Whole-study context: Patients were dosed with the agonistic anti-OX40 (CD134) antibody ivuxolimab. Broader study findings: CD8+ T cells were the subset that, on average, had more expanded clones than CD4+.

This CDR3 has 15 residues. J was trimmed by 2 bases and V by 5 bases; bases with no gene match: 6. Germline CDR1 and CDR2: LNHNV and YYDKDF (reference sequence). This table comes from immunoSEQ multiplex PCR, and its TCRdb copy is limited to in-frame clones, with some not included. The sample contains 25,000 to 30,000 clones, roughly 80% of which appear only once. This clonotype was sampled from an adult with an advanced solid tumor such as melanoma, head and neck, liver or kidney cancer. V and J are TRBV15 and TRBJ1-3, with 7 bases lining up with TRBD1. The sample here was CD4+ or CD8+ T cells sorted from blood, taken in a trial of the OX40 agonist ivuxolimab. CDR3 protein: CATSRDRDPGNTIYF. CDR3 DNA: TGTGCCACCAGCCGTGACAGGGACCCTGGAAACACCATATATTTT.